These 3 T cell receptor beta chains were sequenced from one sample in a study of tumor and adjacent non-tumor tissue in lung cancer. This sample's RNA came from whole unsorted tissue. Three rounds of nested PCR, following a modified ARM-PCR protocol, produced the TCRbeta library. TCRdb re-analysed the multiplex PCR reads in MiXCR, keeping a single row per CDR3 protein. This table has under 140,000 distinct CDR3 sequences, about 80% appearing once. The sequenced material came from lung tumor tissue. Every receptor here comes from a man aged 65-85 years with non-small cell lung cancer.

The rearrangement joins TRBV5-1 to TRBJ1-2; no definite D call. The V and J ends lost 0 bases and 5 bases respectively, with 11 bases between them. The CDR3 is made up of 14 amino acids. The germline V gene encodes CDR1 SGHRS and CDR2 YFSETQ. The CDR3 region is CASSLAVEVYGYTF. Written as DNA, the CDR3 is TGCGCCAGCAGCTTGGCCGTCGAGGTTTATGGCTACACCTTC.

As to this clonotype: The CDR3 does not close with the conserved phenylalanine or tryptophan, likely indicating a read error. The chain couples TRBV12-5 to TRBJ1-1; the match to TRBD1 covers 11 bases. The CDR3 runs 18 residues. Per the germline V gene, CDR1 is LGHNT and CDR2 is FRNRAP. CDR3 sequence: CASGLELSGQGAMTEAFY. In DNA, the CDR3 is TGTGCAAGTGGTTTGGAACTATCAGGACAGGGGGCGATGACTGAAGCTTTCTAT.

With respect to this clonotype: A much larger clone differs by one base, so this may be a read error. This chain uses TRBV28 with TRBJ1-2; unclear D gene. Germline-derived CDR1 and CDR2 are MDHEN and SYDVKM. The CDR3 covers 12 residues. The CDR3 DNA follows: TGTGCCAACAGTTCGGGATATAGGGGCTACACCTTC. This codes for CANSSGYRGYTF.